The entry below gives a single TCR beta chain sequence along with its context. No antigen is known for it. The record has no base qualities; no much larger clone is one base away. These data are taken from a study of cytomegalovirus exposure and HLA in healthy donors (dated 2017 in TCRdb). Study-level background: A later analysis indicated that the 130 or so validation repertoires were generated on the platform also employed for the approximately 700 repertoires of the first cohort. The study was designed to test whether signatures of past pathogen exposure could be identified by cataloging public T cell receptors. To predict cytomegalovirus infection status, the study brought together high-throughput TCR immunosequencing, statistical association of individual TCRs with disease status, and machine learning. A separate validation cohort of some 130 different subjects was used in addition to the approximately 700-subject first cohort. Broader findings and caveats from the paper: The study listed 164 TCR beta chains as associated with cytomegalovirus. A few of the identified cytomegalovirus-associated TCR beta chains were confirmed in vitro to be specific for cytomegalovirus antigens. A later analysis had no HLA typing for the validation cohort, so co-occurrence there was scored across all 130 or so repertoires. The classifier was reported to diagnose cytomegalovirus status with high specificity and sensitivity in both the original cohort and the validation cohort. While some public TCRs were present in many individuals, most TCR sequences turned up only very rarely across donors. In a later analysis, TCRs clustered in the first cohort were found to also tend to co-occur in the approximately 120 validation repertoires, with about 93% of cluster scores above 0. The authors suggested that the approach could potentially be generalized to other disease states and immunological phenotypes.

The donors belonged to the validation cohort of about 130 subjects, which was separate from the 666-subject first cohort. The library relied on the immunoSEQ multiplex PCR assay. Per the original workflow: A statistical classification framework was built for diagnosing cytomegalovirus status from the catalog of TCR beta chain sequences. In TCRdb, the immuneACCESS table is reduced to in-frame sequences with V and J assigned. These tables do not hold every clone; where another copy was compared, an unresolved V gene accounts for under half, and the others remain unexplained. The V and J calls and the clone size are those of that table, but D and trimming were determined from the DNA. The table for this sample lists roughly 120,000 clones; 88% of them were counted only once. Of the sample, around 2% falls within the top ten clones. This TCR was recovered from a man aged 18 to 35 in good health and CMV-seronegative. The specimen sequenced was PBMCs.

The DNA reads as follows: TGTGCCTGGAGTGTACAAGGAGGGGGCAACTATGGCTACACCTTC. Its coded protein is CAWSVQGGGNYGYTF. The V and J segments used are TRBV30 and TRBJ1-2, and 7 junctional nucleotides match TRBD1. Based on the germline V gene (reference sequence), the CDR1 and CDR2 sequences are GTSNPN and SVGIG. For this chain, trimming is 0 bases at the V end and 2 bases at the J end, and the number of junction bases without a gene match is 6. The CDR3 numbers 15 residues from cysteine through phenylalanine. The kept DNA is CDR3 alone, 45 bases in frame from the first base. The full variable domain, with segments outside the CDR3 supplied by the reference TRBV30 and TRBJ1-2 proteins, appears as SQTIHQWPATLVQPVGSPLSLECTVEGTSNPNLYWYRQAAGRGLQLLFYSVGIGQISSEVPQNLSASRPQDRQFILSSKKLLLSDSGFYLCAWSVQGGGNYGYTFGSGTRLTVV.